This passage covers 19 T cell receptor beta chains from one sample sequenced in a study of shared clonotypes between healthy human individuals. Profiling relied on immunoSEQ multiplex PCR, and the TCRdb table lists in-frame clones only, not all of them. The sample holds around 2.3 million clones, approximately 94% seen once. The sequenced material came from naive CD4+ T cells sorted from blood. Stated subset: CD45RA+ positively selected. The receptors come from a man aged 18-30 years in good health.

This clone came up once. The same CDR3 arises from other DNA sequences in this sample as well. CDR3 DNA: TGTGCCAGCAGTGAAGAGGGGGTAGGCACAGATACGCAGTATTTT. Protein sequence: CASSEEGVGTDTQYF. The chain uses TRBV2 and TRBJ2-3; possibly TRBD1 for D (6 bases). This CDR3 is built from 15 residues. Germline CDR1 and CDR2: SNHLY and FYNNEI. With 1 base removed from V and 1 base from J, the gap between germline ends came to 9 bases.

V gene TRBV4-1 combines with J gene TRBJ2-1, with D possibly matching TRBD1 (6 bases). CDR1 MGHRA and CDR2 YSYEKL come from the germline V gene. The CDR3 sequence is 15 residues long. V was trimmed by 5 bases and J by 3 bases, leaving 14 bases between them. Written as DNA, the CDR3 is TGCGCCAGCAGCGAAGTCAGGGGCAGCTACAATGAGCAGTTCTTC. It yields the protein CASSEVRGSYNEQFF.

The genes are TRBV29-1 and TRBJ1-2, with D hard to call. V lost 7 bases to trimming and J lost 0 bases, with 21 bases between them. From germline, CDR1 is SQVTM and CDR2 ANQGSEA. This CDR3 contains 16 residues. The CDR3 nucleotides are TGCAGCGCTGATCCGGGTCCTCTCCAATCTAACTATGGCTACACCTTC. Its protein product is CSADPGPLQSNYGYTF.

The chain combines TRBV30 with TRBJ1-2; 8 bases agree with TRBD1. This CDR3 comprises 14 residues. Germline values: CDR1 GTSNPN, CDR2 SVGIG (reference sequence). The J segment lost 3 bases and the V segment lost 1 base, leaving 4 bases of the junction unmatched. The CDR3 DNA sequence: TGTGCCTGGAGTGCCATGACAGGGGACTATGGCTACACCTTC. Its protein is CAWSAMTGDYGYTF.

The chain has TRBV5-4 and TRBJ2-7, with a weak D call TRBD1 (5 bases). CDR1 SGHNT and CDR2 YYREEE come from the germline V gene (reference sequence). The CDR3 has 15 residues. The V end lost 0 bases, the J end lost 0 bases, and 10 bases lay between the germline ends. Here the CDR3 reads CASSLDRWNSYEQYF. DNA of the CDR3: TGTGCCAGCAGCTTGGACAGGTGGAACTCCTACGAGCAGTACTTC. Drawing the rest from reference TRBV5-4 and TRBJ2-7, the complete variable domain is ETGVTQSPTHLIKTRGQQVTLRCSSQSGHNTVSWYQQALGQGPQFIFQYYREEENGRGNFPPRFSGLQFPNYSSELNVNALELDDSALYLCASSLDRWNSYEQYFGPGTRLTVT.

This chain joins TRBV27 and TRBJ2-5, with 8 bases aligning to TRBD2. This CDR3 region has 14 residues. V was clipped by 6 bases and J by 3 bases; unmatched bases: 6. Germline-derived CDR1 and CDR2 are MNHEY and SMNVEV (reference sequence). In DNA form, the CDR3 reads TGTGCCAGCAGCTTCGGGGGGGCAAAAGAGACCCAGTACTTC. Its translation is CASSFGGAKETQYF.

V gene TRBV5-8 combines with J gene TRBJ2-5, with 8 bases matching TRBD1. V gave up 4 bases and J gave up 4 bases; unmatched junction bases: 9. The CDR3 is 15 residues long. In germline, CDR1 is SGHTS, CDR2 YDEGEE. For the CDR3, the DNA is TGTGCCAGCAGCATTCAGGGGGCGGGCGGAGAGACCCAGTACTTC. This sequence encodes CASSIQGAGGETQYF.

This chain links TRBV2 with TRBJ2-4; possible D gene TRBD1, 6 bases. Germline-derived CDR1 and CDR2 are SNHLY and FYNNEI. V lost 7 bases and J lost 10, with 17 bases in between. This CDR3 contains 13 residues. CDR3 in amino acids: CASNSGTSGIQYF. The CDR3 region has the DNA TGTGCCAGCAATTCCGGGACATCTGGGATTCAGTACTTC. The entire variable domain, with the rest obtained from reference TRBV2 and TRBJ2-4, is as follows: EPEVTQTPSHQVTQMGQEVILRCVPISNHLYFYWYRQILGQKVEFLVSFYNNEISEKSEIFDDQFSVERPDGSNFTLKIRSTKLEDSAMYFCASNSGTSGIQYFGAGTRLSVL.

The rearrangement links TRBV2 to TRBJ2-5, with D perhaps TRBD2 (6 bases). Germline assignment: CDR1 SNHLY and CDR2 FYNNEI. Deletions cut 3 bases from V and 5 bases from J, with 19 bases between. This CDR3 comprises 16 residues. The CDR3 coding sequence is TGTGCCAGCAGTGACTTGCCCAATCCGGGGGAGGAGACCCAGTACTTC. Its translation: CASSDLPNPGEETQYF.

This chain joins TRBV27 and TRBJ2-2; D is unclear. Per the germline V gene, CDR1 is MNHEY and CDR2 is SMNVEV (reference sequence). The CDR3 extends over 12 amino acids. V was pared by 5 bases and J by 8 bases, with 9 bases between. CDR3 DNA: TGTGCCAGCAGTCGCCCTGCGGGGGAGCTGTTTTTT. Residues: CASSRPAGELFF.

This clone was counted once. The genes are TRBV11-2 and TRBJ1-4, with D possibly TRBD1 on 5 matching bases. This CDR3 is built from 13 residues. The V end lost 3 bases, the J end lost 10 bases, and 12 bases lay between the germline ends. Germline V lookup: CDR1 SGHAT, CDR2 FQNNGV. As DNA, the CDR3 is TGTGCCAGCAGCTTGGCGGGGGAGACAAAACTGTTTTTT. Protein product: CASSLAGETKLFF. Looking up the rest from reference TRBV11-2 and TRBJ1-4 gives the full variable domain: EAGVAQSPRYKIIEKRQSVAFWCNPISGHATLYWYQQILGQGPKLLIQFQNNGVVDDSQLPKDRFSAERLKGVDSTLKIQPAKLEDSAVYLCASSLAGETKLFFGSGTQLSVL.

The CDR3 protein is CASSDQGLDTDTQYF. The CDR3 DNA sequence: TGTGCCAGCAGTGATCAGGGCTTGGACACAGATACGCAGTATTTT. V and J are TRBV2 and TRBJ2-3, with D perhaps TRBD1 (5 bases). CDR3 length equals 15 residues. V lost 3 bases and J 2 bases, leaving 12 bases between the germline ends. The germline V gene has CDR1 SNHLY and CDR2 FYNNEI.

Points on this clone: This same CDR3 is encoded by further DNA sequences in the sample. J is TRBJ1-2 and V is TRBV5-1, with unresolved D. The CDR3 runs to 13 residues. Trimming stripped 0 bases from V and 4 bases from J, with 7 bases between. The germline gives CDR1 SGHRS, CDR2 YFSETQ. The CDR3 spells CASSLEGAYGYTF. In nucleotides, the CDR3 is TGCGCCAGCAGCTTGGAAGGAGCCTATGGCTACACCTTC.

The CDR3 region is CASSIQGTRSNQPQHF. The DNA for the CDR3 is TGTGCCAGTAGTATTCAAGGCACTCGGAGCAATCAGCCCCAGCATTTT. This chain joins TRBV19 and TRBJ1-5; D gene unclear. The CDR3 is 16 amino acids. The germline V gene has CDR1 LNHDA and CDR2 SQIVND (reference sequence). Trimming took off 3 bases at V and 1 base at J, with 13 bases between the two ends.

The J gene is TRBJ1-1, the V gene TRBV11-2; D is undetermined. V gave up 5 bases and J gave up 8 bases, with 12 bases separating them. The CDR3 runs to 12 residues. The V gene's germline CDR1 is SGHAT and CDR2 FQNNGV. The CDR3 loop reads CASSPIEVEAFF. The CDR3, as DNA: TGTGCCAGCAGCCCGATTGAGGTGGAAGCTTTCTTT.

About this clone: Other nucleotide sequences in the sample specify the same CDR3. The chain links TRBV14 to TRBJ2-7; D is ambiguous. Trimming left V 1 base short and J 6 bases short, with 4 bases between. Germline V lookup: CDR1 SGHDN, CDR2 FVKESK. The CDR3 totals 11 residues. The CDR3 protein is CASSQGPEQYF. The DNA for the CDR3 is TGTGCCAGCAGCCAAGGTCCCGAGCAGTACTTC. Using reference TRBV14 and TRBJ2-7 for the parts outside the CDR3, the full variable domain is EAGVTQFPSHSVIEKGQTVTLRCDPISGHDNLYWYRRVMGKEIKFLLHFVKESKQDESGMPNNRFLAERTGGTYSTLKVQPAELEDSGVYFCASSQGPEQYFGPGTRLTVT.

The chain uses TRBV5-1 and TRBJ1-1; D gene ambiguous. The CDR3 length is 15 residues. The germline V gene encodes CDR1 SGHRS and CDR2 YFSETQ. The V and J ends lost 5 bases and 4 bases respectively, with 18 bases between them. CDR3 DNA: TGCGCCAGCAGAATCGGGGAAAGTATGGGCACTGAAGCTTTCTTT. This encodes CASRIGESMGTEAFF.

This clone was seen just once. The CDR3 region is CASSQGERALNEAFF. DNA of the CDR3: TGTGCCAGCAGCCAAGGAGAGAGGGCATTAAATGAAGCTTTCTTT. The gene calls are TRBV14 and TRBJ1-1; D ambiguous. This CDR3 is built from 15 residues. V was shortened by 1 base and J by 7 bases, with 16 bases between the two germline ends. CDR1 SGHDN and CDR2 FVKESK come from the germline V gene.

The CDR3 region has the DNA TGCGCCAGCAGCGGGGTACCCACCTATGGCTACACCTTC. Protein: CASSGVPTYGYTF. The V call is TRBV5-1, the J call TRBJ1-2; D unclear. Germline CDR1 is SGHRS and CDR2 is YFSETQ. V was trimmed by 4 bases and J by 4 bases, leaving 11 bases between them. This CDR3 spans 13 amino acids. Filled out from reference TRBV5-1 and TRBJ1-2, the complete variable domain reads KAGVTQTPRYLIKTRGQQVTLSCSPISGHRSVSWYQQTPGQGLQFLFEYFSETQRNKGNFPGRFSGRQFSNSRSEMNVSTLELGDSALYLCASSGVPTYGYTFGSGTRLTVV.